This is a list of T cell receptor beta chains from one sample in a study of blood T cell repertoires in COVID-19. The table came from immunoSEQ multiplex PCR; TCRdb's copy has only in-frame clones and leaves some out. This repertoire shows approximately 260,000 clones, over 75% found once; its top ten account for roughly 10%. Input material: peripheral blood. The receptors were gathered from a woman aged 65 to 85 with COVID-19, enrolled during active disease. CDR3s include the opening cysteine and the closing phenylalanine or tryptophan. A D gene is named only where the DNA matches it firmly. Clone size, where shown, is once, few, many, or a class for clones that have expanded.

J | D | V | length | size | DNA | CDR3
TRBJ2-1 | TRBD2 | TRBV19 | 17 | . | TGTGCCAGTAGTATTCCCCGGACTAGCCCTTCTAACAATGAGCAGTTCTTC | CASSIPRTSPSNNEQFF
TRBJ2-1 | . | TRBV20-1 | 8 | . | TGCAGTTCGGATGAGCAGTTCTTC | CSSDEQFF
TRBJ1-5 | . | TRBV15 | 15 | . | TGTGCCACCAGCAGAGACCTTACGGGTCCCCAGCCCCAGCATTTT | CATSRDLTGPQPQHF
TRBJ1-2 | TRBD1 | TRBV5-1 | 14 | once | TGCGCCAGCAGACAGCCCGGACAGGGCCATGGCTACACCTTC | CASRQPGQGHGYTF
TRBJ2-7 | . | TRBV2 | 11 | . | TGTGTCAGCAGTGAAGGCGACGAGCAGTACTTC | CVSSEGDEQYF
TRBJ2-5 | . | TRBV7-2 | 13 | . | TGTGCCAGCAGCTTAGCGGGGGCCGGGACCCAGTACTTC | CASSLAGAGTQYF
TRBJ1-1 | . | TRBV29-1 | 13 | once | TGCAGCGTTGCCAAGGACAGGAACACTGAAGCTTTCTTT | CSVAKDRNTEAFF
TRBJ2-1 | TRBD2 | TRBV3-1/TRBV3-2 | 16 | . | TGTGCCAGCAGCCAAGACAGTGCTAGCGGGCCTGCTGGGCAGTTCTTC | CASSQDSASGPAGQFF
TRBJ2-3 | TRBD1 | TRBV6-1 | 15 | . | TGTGCCAGCAGTGAGGTCGACAGGGGAGCAGATACGCAGTATTTT | CASSEVDRGADTQYF
TRBJ2-6 | . | TRBV28 | 16 | . | TGTGCCAGCAGCTCCGCGGGGAACTCTGGGGCCAACGTCCTGACTTTC | CASSSAGNSGANVLTF
TRBJ2-3 | . | TRBV5-1 | 12 | . | TGCGCCAGCAGCCCGGGCACAGATACGCAGTATTTT | CASSPGTDTQYF
TRBJ2-3 | . | TRBV5-1 | 13 | . | TGCGCCAGCAGCGGGATACAGGGTGATACGCAGTATTTT | CASSGIQGDTQYF
TRBJ2-5 | TRBD2 | TRBV30 | 14 | . | TGTGCCTGGAGTGTAGCGGGAGTAAAAGAGACCCAGTACTTC | CAWSVAGVKETQYF
TRBJ1-5 | . | TRBV19 | 14 | . | TGTGCCAGTAGTATGGGGCTGAACAATCAGCCCCAGCATTTT | CASSMGLNNQPQHF
TRBJ1-6 | . | TRBV11-2 | 19 | . | TGTGCCAGCAGCTTACGCCAGCAGCGTGGGAGCTCCTATAATTCACCCCTCCACTTT | CASSLRQQRGSSYNSPLHF
TRBJ1-2 | . | TRBV19 | 15 | . | TGTGCCAGTAGTCTTCAAAGGGGGTACAACTATGGCTACACCTTC | CASSLQRGYNYGYTF
TRBJ1-4 | . | TRBV4-3 | 17 | . | TGCGCCAGCAGCCAGGACAGCCGGCCAGCAACTAATGAAAAACTGTTTTTT | CASSQDSRPATNEKLFF
TRBJ2-1 | TRBD2 | TRBV2 | 15 | . | TGTGCCAGCAGTGACGGGACTAGTTTTAGGAATGAGCAGTTCTTC | CASSDGTSFRNEQFF
TRBJ1-1 | . | TRBV28 | 14 | . | TGTGCCAGCAGTTCAGGGGACATGAACACTGAAGCTTTCTTT | CASSSGDMNTEAFF
TRBJ2-2 | TRBD1 | TRBV5-1 | 14 | . | TGCGCCAGCAGCGAACAGGGGCAAACCGGGGAGCTGTTTTTT | CASSEQGQTGELFF
TRBJ2-7 | TRBD2 | TRBV7-9 | 15 | . | TGTGCCAGCAGCCGTCAAGCGGGAGGGCCGAACGAGCAGTACTTC | CASSRQAGGPNEQYF
TRBJ2-7 | . | TRBV9 | 14 | . | TGTGCCAGCAGCGTAGTAGCGGATTCCTACGAGCAGTACTTC | CASSVVADSYEQYF
TRBJ2-4 | . | TRBV7-9 | 15 | . | TGTGCCAGCAGCCTAGGAAGTCGGGGAAAAAACATTCAGTACTTC | CASSLGSRGKNIQYF
TRBJ2-3 | . | TRBV3-1/TRBV3-2 | 14 | . | TGTGCCAGCAGCCAACAGACTCCCACAGATACGCAGTATTTT | CASSQQTPTDTQYF
TRBJ2-1 | . | TRBV13 | 14 | . | TGTGCCAGCAGCCCAAGCCTAGCAGCTAATGAGCAGTTCTTC | CASSPSLAANEQFF
TRBJ2-1 | . | TRBV27 | 15 | . | TGTGCCAGCAGTCCTGGGCGTGAGGGATTCGATGAGCAGTTCTTC | CASSPGREGFDEQFF
TRBJ2-3 | . | TRBV27 | 14 | . | TGTGCCAGCAGCTCCCCCAGGGGCACAGATACGCAGTATTTT | CASSSPRGTDTQYF